The 25 T cell receptor beta chains reported below all come from one sample, sequenced in a study of human T cells and chemical hapten exposure (dated by TCRdb to about 2021). To prepare the library, RACE was applied. For sequencing, a NextSeq 500 was employed. TCRdb redid the processing of the public reads, applying fastp at Q25 and MiXCR, and retained in-frame beta chains. CDR3 protein duplicates are merged, each entry listing the most common genes and DNA. The sample table shows roughly 100,000 distinct CDR3 sequences, and around 8.8% are seen once. Of the sample, 2.9% is held by the ten largest clones. Read against the paper, the sample's time point label means: healthy volunteer bleed at 2 weeks. Total RNA was extracted from unfractionated whole blood that had been collected in Tempus Blood RNA tubes. Sequenced: whole blood. These receptors were obtained from a female donor in good health. Some clones in this sample may be carry-over from other donors' samples.

In this sample, this clonotype turned up a few times. J is TRBJ2-5 and V is TRBV19; D possibly matches TRBD1 or TRBD2 (5 bases each). Germline-derived CDR1 and CDR2 are LNHDA and SQIVND (reference sequence). V shed 7 bases and J shed 5 bases, with 20 bases lying between them. CDR3 size: 15 residues. DNA for the CDR3: TGTGCCAGTAAGGGACGTACTTCTGGGGTGGAGACCCAGTACTTC. Its protein product is CASKGRTSGVETQYF.

This clonotype came up a few times. The chain joins TRBV7-9 to TRBJ1-5; D gene uncertain. The CDR3 extends over 17 amino acids. V dropped 1 base and J dropped 2 bases, with 15 bases sitting between them. CDR1 and CDR2 from the germline V gene are SEHNR and FQNEAQ (reference sequence). The CDR3, as DNA: TGTGCCAGCAGCTTAGTAGGGTCCCGCAGAGGCAATCAGCCCCAGCATTTT. It yields the protein CASSLVGSRRGNQPQHF. Drawing the rest from reference TRBV7-9 and TRBJ1-5, the complete variable domain is DTGVSQNPRHKITKRGQNVTFRCDPISEHNRLYWYRQTLGQGPEFLTYFQNEAQLEKSRLLSDRFSAERPKGSFSTLEIQRTEQGDSAMYLCASSLVGSRRGNQPQHFGDGTRLSIL.

This rearrangement joins TRBV5-1 to TRBJ2-7, with 8 bases identical to TRBD1. The CDR3 consists of 15 residues. The ends lost 4 bases at V and 1 base at J; junction bases unmatched: 7. CDR1 and CDR2 from the germline V gene are SGHRS and YFSETQ. CDR3 region: CASSTPGTGSYEQYF. The CDR3, as DNA: TGCGCCAGCAGCACCCCCGGGACAGGTTCCTACGAGCAGTACTTC.

The table lists this clonotype with a few counts. The rearrangement uses TRBV6-5 and TRBJ1-1; possibly TRBD1 for D (5 bases). Trimming shortened V by 8 bases and J by 0 bases, and 13 bases separated the two germline ends. The CDR3 is 14 residues long. Germline assignment: CDR1 MNHEY and CDR2 SVGAGI. The CDR3 DNA is TGTGCCAGCCAAGAAGGGGAATTGAACACTGAAGCTTTCTTT. Protein product: CASQEGELNTEAFF.

This clonotype occurred many times. The chain couples TRBV28 to TRBJ2-6; D ambiguous. With 7 bases removed from V and 1 base from J, the gap between germline ends came to 5 bases. The CDR3 contains 13 residues. Germline V gene lookup returns CDR1 MDHEN and CDR2 SYDVKM. The CDR3 region is CASITSGANVLTF. CDR3 sequence (DNA): TGTGCCAGCATCACATCTGGGGCCAACGTCCTGACTTTC. The variable domain in full, with the rest retrieved from reference TRBV28 and TRBJ2-6, is DVKVTQSSRYLVKRTGEKVFLECVQDMDHENMFWYRQDPGLGLRLIYFSYDVKMKEKGDIPEGYSVSREKKERFSLILESASTNQTSMYLCASITSGANVLTFGAGSRLTVL.

The rearrangement uses TRBV10-3 and TRBJ2-6, with 7 nucleotides matching TRBD1. Per germline, CDR1 ENHRY and CDR2 SYGVKD. The V gene end was trimmed by 4 bases and the J gene end by 4 bases; junction bases not matched to a gene: 4. The CDR3 spans 15 residues. CDR3 in amino acids: CAISGQGSGANVLTF. The CDR3 DNA sequence: TGTGCCATCAGTGGACAGGGTTCCGGGGCCAACGTCCTGACTTTC.

This clonotype is a singleton in its sample. The genes are TRBV7-2 and TRBJ2-3; D not certain. The CDR3 is made up of 15 amino acids. The V gene lost 1 base and the J gene lost 0 bases, with 8 bases spanning the gap. Germline CDR1 reads SGHTA; CDR2 reads FQGNSA. CDR3 loop: CASSLVLVSTDTQYF. The CDR3 nucleotides are TGTGCCAGCAGCTTAGTCCTTGTGAGCACAGATACGCAGTATTTT.

The chain is built from TRBV13 and TRBJ2-3; D may be TRBD2 (6 bases). V dropped 6 bases and J dropped 2 bases, with 12 bases sitting between them. This CDR3 contains 14 residues. Germline V lookup: CDR1 PRHDT, CDR2 FYEKMQ (reference sequence). The CDR3 spells CASSRAGPTDTQYF. The CDR3 DNA reads as TGTGCCAGCAGTCGTGCGGGGCCCACAGATACGCAGTATTTT.

The chain couples TRBV29-1 to TRBJ2-3; D remains unclear. Trimming shortened V by 5 bases and J by 2 bases, and 14 bases separated the two germline ends. The germline gives CDR1 SQVTM, CDR2 ANQGSEA. The CDR3 totals 14 residues. CDR3 nucleotides: TGCAGCGTTACGCACCCGACGATCACAGATACGCAGTATTTT. Protein product: CSVTHPTITDTQYF.

This clonotype was counted ten times or more. V gene TRBV6-2 or TRBV6-3 combines with J gene TRBJ2-7, with 15 bases lining up with TRBD2. The CDR3 covers 15 residues. Trimming took 7 bases from V and 3 from J; bases not matched to a gene: 4. Per the germline V gene, CDR1 is MNHEY and CDR2 is SVGEGT. CDR3 loop: CASTGTSGRLYEQYF. Here the CDR3 DNA reads TGTGCCAGCACCGGGACTAGCGGGAGGCTCTACGAGCAGTACTTC.

This clonotype was seen ten or more times. The rearrangement joins TRBV9 to TRBJ1-1; no firm D call. This CDR3 has 14 residues. Germline V gene lookup returns CDR1 SGDLS and CDR2 YYNGEE. The V and J ends lost 0 bases and 5 bases respectively, with 11 bases between them. CDR3 nucleotide sequence: TGTGCCAGCAGCGTAGTTGGGGAGGGAACTGAAGCTTTCTTT. This codes for CASSVVGEGTEAFF.

This sequence joins TRBV12-3 or TRBV12-4 and TRBJ1-4; a possible D gene is TRBD1 (6 bases). The CDR3 sequence is 15 residues long. V was pared by 6 bases and J by 0 bases, with 11 bases between. The CDR3 DNA sequence: TGTGCCAGCAGACGGGACACCACAACTAATGAAAAACTGTTTTTT. This encodes CASRRDTTTNEKLFF.

This clonotype showed up just a few times. The rearrangement joins TRBV12-3 or TRBV12-4 to TRBJ2-1; the match to TRBD2 covers 8 bases. V lost 3 bases, J lost 7 bases, and 11 bases stayed unmatched. This CDR3 has 16 amino acids. The CDR3 DNA reads as TGTGCCAGCAGTTTGATCCGGGAGGGCCTTTTGAATGAGCAGTTCTTC. Residues: CASSLIREGLLNEQFF.

This clonotype was detected a few times. This rearrangement joins TRBV6-2 or TRBV6-3 to TRBJ1-5; D unresolved. Per the germline V gene, CDR1 is MNHEY and CDR2 is SVGEGT. Trimming took off 2 bases at V and 7 bases at J, with 15 bases between the two ends. CDR3 length: 15 amino acids. In nucleotides, the CDR3 is TGTGCCAGCAGTTACAGGAGTTCCTTGGGCCAGCCCCAGCATTTT. Residues: CASSYRSSLGQPQHF.

The CDR3 region has the DNA TGTGCCAGCAGCGTATGGGACAGAAATGGCTACACCTTC. It encodes CASSVWDRNGYTF. The V gene is TRBV9, the J gene TRBJ1-2; 7 bases are shared with TRBD1. CDR1 is SGDLS and CDR2 is YYNGEE in the germline V gene. The CDR3 has 13 amino acids. V lost 1 base to trimming and J lost 6 bases; unmatched junction nucleotides: 3.

The chain links TRBV7-9 to TRBJ2-5; 7 positions match TRBD1. V lost 2 bases to trimming and J lost 2 bases; unmatched junction nucleotides: 2. Looked up from germline, CDR1 is SEHNR and CDR2 is FQNEAQ (reference sequence). The CDR3 covers 14 residues. The CDR3 loop is CASSLSRGQETQYF. The CDR3 DNA reads as TGTGCCAGCAGCTTAAGCAGGGGGCAAGAGACCCAGTACTTC.

In this sample, this clonotype turned up many times. The chain is built from TRBV20-1 and TRBJ1-1; TRBD1 matches at 7 bases. CDR1 DFQATT and CDR2 SNEGSKA come from the germline V gene (reference sequence). The CDR3 totals 14 residues. The V gene end was trimmed by 6 bases and the J gene end by 1 base; junction bases not matched to a gene: 8. CDR3 amino acids: CSAGTEVQNTEAFF. The CDR3 DNA is TGCAGTGCGGGGACAGAGGTACAGAACACTGAAGCTTTCTTT.

This clonotype was detected a few times. The rearrangement links TRBV29-1 to TRBJ1-1; D may be TRBD1 (6 bases). The CDR3 extends over 13 amino acids. The V end was cut by 2 bases, the J end by 2 bases, with 9 bases between. CDR1 and CDR2 from the germline V gene are SQVTM and ANQGSEA. In nucleotides, the CDR3 is TGCAGCGTTGAAACAGGGAAAAACACTGAAGCTTTCTTT. This codes for CSVETGKNTEAFF.

The sample holds one count of this clonotype. This chain connects TRBV30 to TRBJ1-5, with 7 positions matching TRBD1. CDR3 length: 14 residues. Germline lookup yields CDR1 GTSNPN and CDR2 SVGIG (reference sequence). V shed 0 bases and J 5 bases; nucleotides not matched to a gene: 4. The CDR3 is CAWSVGRGDQPQHF. The DNA of the CDR3 is TGTGCCTGGAGTGTGGGCAGGGGGGATCAGCCCCAGCATTTT.

This clonotype was detected a few times. This chain joins TRBV6-1 and TRBJ2-1, with D possibly matching TRBD2 (5 bases). Trimming took off 6 bases at V and 6 bases at J, with 9 bases between the two ends. Germline CDR1 reads MNHNS; CDR2 reads SASEGT. The CDR3 totals 12 residues. The CDR3 DNA sequence: TGTGCCAGCAGGAAAAGCGGCAATGAGCAGTTCTTC. This sequence encodes CASRKSGNEQFF.

This clonotype was seen many times. This rearrangement joins TRBV29-1 to TRBJ2-6; tentative D call: TRBD1 (6 bases). Trimming left V 6 bases short and J 0 bases short, with 18 bases between. Germline CDR1 SQVTM, CDR2 ANQGSEA. The CDR3 is 17 residues long. This CDR3 is CSVIRDKDDSGANVLTF. The CDR3 DNA reads as TGCAGCGTCATCCGGGACAAGGATGACTCTGGGGCCAACGTCCTGACTTTC.

The chain combines TRBV6-2 or TRBV6-3 with TRBJ2-3, with 9 bases aligning to TRBD2. The CDR3 consists of 16 residues. V lost 6 bases, J lost 3 bases, and 10 bases stayed unmatched. In germline, CDR1 is MNHEY, CDR2 SVGEGT. The chain's CDR3 is CASRLRPGLATDTQYF. The DNA for the CDR3 is TGTGCCAGCAGATTACGACCGGGACTAGCAACAGATACGCAGTATTTT.

This clonotype was counted ten times or more. J is TRBJ2-3 and V is TRBV7-8, with no clear D. Germline CDR1 reads SGHVS; CDR2 reads FQNEAQ. The V end lost 1 base, the J end lost 6 bases, and 14 bases lay between the germline ends. CDR3 size: 15 residues. The CDR3 region has the DNA TGTGCCAGCAGCTTAGACACAGCCCCAACGGATACGCAGTATTTT. It yields the protein CASSLDTAPTDTQYF.

Notes on this clonotype: This may be a read error: a much more frequent sequence differs by one nucleotide. The chain employs TRBV2 and TRBJ2-1, with TRBD2 as a possible D gene (6 bases). CDR3 length: 13 amino acids. Trimming took 7 bases from V and 8 from J, leaving 15 bases between them. The germline CDR1 and CDR2 sequences are SNHLY and FYNNEI. The CDR3 sequence is CASKKRGGDEQFF. The DNA for the CDR3 is TGTGCCAGCAAGAAGCGAGGCGGGGATGAGCAGTTCTTC.

The V call is TRBV7-9, the J call TRBJ1-3; D is uncertain. In germline, CDR1 is SEHNR, CDR2 FQNEAQ (reference sequence). Trimming shortened V by 5 bases and J by 2 bases, and 10 bases separated the two germline ends. The CDR3 covers 14 residues. This CDR3 reads CASSQVFPGNTIYF. The CDR3 DNA reads as TGTGCCAGCAGCCAAGTGTTTCCTGGAAACACCATATATTTT.